The count of the clone carrying this T cell receptor beta chain is one. Its antigen is unidentified. The CDR3 extends over 16 amino acids. In germline, CDR1 is SGHDT, CDR2 YYEEEE. V lost 2 bases, J lost 6 bases, and 15 bases lay in between. The record originates from a study of chemoradiotherapy in HPV16-positive cancers. In the study overall: Functional T-cell assays on two HPV16-positive patients' cells defined candidate HPV-specific clones and common TCR motifs.

Generated by immunoSEQ multiplex PCR, the TCRdb table keeps only in-frame clones and is missing some. Among roughly 32,000 clones listed, 80% to 90% were seen once. Samples were taken several times over chemoradiotherapy. Study results and limitations: Candidate HPV-specific clones and E7-related TCR motifs grew in tumor during treatment. In HPV16-positive patients, HPV-responsive T-cell expansion tracked better recurrence-free survival.

This clonotype was sampled from a human donor with HPV-associated anogenital cancer. The sequences come from blood, collected from a patient who underwent chemoradiotherapy. J is TRBJ2-6 and V is TRBV5-6; unclear D gene. The CDR3 here is CASSFLPRTPANVLTF. CDR3 nucleotide sequence: TGTGCCAGCAGCTTCCTCCCCCGGACGCCGGCCAACGTCCTGACTTTC.